The 16 T cell receptor beta chains reported below all come from one sample, sequenced in a study of blood T cell repertoires in COVID-19. Method: immunoSEQ multiplex PCR; TCRdb's copy keeps in-frame clones and lacks some. The table has approximately 41,000 clones, 65% to 85% seen once; the top ten hold approximately 37%. The source material was peripheral blood. These receptors were obtained from a middle-aged man with active or convalescent COVID-19.

The chain joins TRBV12-5 to TRBJ1-3; 7 positions match TRBD1. The CDR3 contains 15 residues. Germline V CDR1 and CDR2: LGHNT, FRNRAP. The ends lost 1 base at V and 0 bases at J; junction bases unmatched: 0. The CDR3 bases are TGTGCTAGTGGTTTGGCAGGGGGCTCTGGAAACACCATATATTTT. Amino acid sequence: CASGLAGGSGNTIYF.

This chain connects TRBV19 to TRBJ1-1; TRBD1 agrees at 8 bases. Trimming removed 7 bases from V and 6 bases from J; junction bases left unmatched: 13. Germline V gene data show CDR1 as LNHDA and CDR2 as SQIVND (reference sequence). This CDR3 spans 15 amino acids. CDR3: CASTNPQTGAAEAFF. Here the CDR3 DNA reads TGTGCCAGTACCAACCCTCAGACAGGGGCAGCTGAAGCTTTCTTT.

The J gene is TRBJ1-2, the V gene TRBV28; D remains unclear. CDR1 and CDR2 (germline): MDHEN, SYDVKM. The V gene lost 5 bases and the J gene lost 6 bases, with 13 bases spanning the gap. The CDR3 loop spans 13 amino acids. In DNA form, the CDR3 reads TGTGCCAGCAGTGGTGTCCCCCGAGATGGCTACACCTTC. It codes for CASSGVPRDGYTF.

The chain is built from TRBV28 and TRBJ2-7; D is perhaps TRBD2 (6 bases). Germline assignment: CDR1 MDHEN and CDR2 SYDVKM. The V end lost 6 bases, the J end lost 3 bases, and 15 bases lay between the germline ends. The CDR3 spans 14 residues. The CDR3 spells CASSPPGLIYEQYF. The CDR3 nucleotides read TGTGCCAGCAGCCCCCCGGGACTTATCTACGAGCAGTACTTC.

The chain uses TRBV28 and TRBJ1-2, with a possible D match to TRBD1 (6 bases). Trimming cost V 8 bases and J 3 bases, with 22 bases left between them. Germline V gives CDR1 MDHEN, CDR2 SYDVKM. The length of the CDR3 is 16 residues. The CDR3 DNA follows: TGTGCCAGCTTTCCACAAACCCGGGACACCGACTATGGCTACACCTTC. As protein: CASFPQTRDTDYGYTF.

This clone came up many times. V gene TRBV3-1 (or the pseudogene TRBV3-2) combines with J gene TRBJ1-5; 7 nucleotides match TRBD1. J gave up 2 bases and V 4 bases, and 2 bases lay outside the gene matches. Germline V gene lookup returns CDR1 LGHDT and CDR2 YNNKEL (reference sequence). The CDR3 has 14 residues. As DNA, the CDR3 is TGTGCCAGCAGCCGTACAGGGGGCAATCAGCCCCAGCATTTT. It yields the protein CASSRTGGNQPQHF.

The CDR3 DNA is TGTGCCAGCAGTTTAGCCCCACAGACTGAAGCTTTCTTT. Its protein product is CASSLAPQTEAFF. The J gene is TRBJ1-1, the V gene TRBV12-3 or TRBV12-4; D is unresolved. This CDR3 region has 13 residues. Trimming took off 0 bases at V and 5 bases at J, with 7 bases between the two ends.

The table lists this clone with a few counts. The J gene is TRBJ1-1, the V gene TRBV6-5; 7 positions match TRBD1. V lost 2 bases, J lost 3 bases, and 9 bases stayed unmatched. Looked up from germline, CDR1 is MNHEY and CDR2 is SVGAGI. The CDR3 length is 16 residues. For the CDR3, the DNA is TGTGCCAGCAGTTACGCACCACAGGGGTGGGACACTGAAGCTTTCTTT. Its translation: CASSYAPQGWDTEAFF.

The CDR3 is CASSVKGAGGNTIYF. The CDR3 DNA follows: TGTGCCAGCAGTGTGAAGGGGGCGGGCGGAAACACCATATATTTT. This chain uses TRBV28 with TRBJ1-3, with TRBD1 matching 7 bases. V lost 5 bases, J lost 4 bases, and 8 bases stayed unmatched. Germline assignment: CDR1 MDHEN and CDR2 SYDVKM. The CDR3 consists of 15 residues. The complete variable domain, with remaining parts taken from reference TRBV28 and TRBJ1-3, reads DVKVTQSSRYLVKRTGEKVFLECVQDMDHENMFWYRQDPGLGLRLIYFSYDVKMKEKGDIPEGYSVSREKKERFSLILESASTNQTSMYLCASSVKGAGGNTIYFGEGSWLTVV.

This chain connects TRBV5-1 to TRBJ2-7, with 12 bases lining up with TRBD2. V dropped 7 bases and J dropped 3; count of bases not matched to a gene: 5. From germline, CDR1 is SGHRS and CDR2 YFSETQ. This CDR3 spans 14 amino acids. The CDR3 DNA is TGCGCCAGCCTACCGACTAGCGGGAGCTACGAGCAGTACTTC. It encodes CASLPTSGSYEQYF.

This clone appeared once. This chain uses TRBV18 with TRBJ1-3; D is ambiguous. This CDR3 is 14 amino acids long. The germline CDR1 and CDR2 sequences are KGHSH and LQKENI. V shed 2 bases and J shed 3 bases, with 8 bases lying between them. The DNA for the CDR3 is TGTGCCAGCTCACCAGGCGGTGGTGGAAACACCATATATTTT. Translated: CASSPGGGGNTIYF.

The rearrangement links TRBV5-1 to TRBJ1-1; no firm D call. The CDR3 runs to 12 residues. The germline gives CDR1 SGHRS, CDR2 YFSETQ. V was cut by 4 bases and J by 1 base, with 5 bases left in between. CDR3 bases: TGCGCCAGCAGCGCGGGGAACACTGAAGCTTTCTTT. Residues: CASSAGNTEAFF. The full variable domain, with the rest looked up from reference TRBV5-1 and TRBJ1-1, is KAGVTQTPRYLIKTRGQQVTLSCSPISGHRSVSWYQQTPGQGLQFLFEYFSETQRNKGNFPGRFSGRQFSNSRSEMNVSTLELGDSALYLCASSAGNTEAFFGQGTRLTVV.

The CDR3 sequence: CASSQTGTANQPQHF. The CDR3, as DNA: TGTGCCAGCAGCCAAACCGGGACAGCGAATCAGCCCCAGCATTTT. This chain connects TRBV3-1 (or the pseudogene TRBV3-2) to TRBJ1-5; 7 bases align to TRBD1. The CDR3 covers 15 residues. Germline V gene data show CDR1 as LGHDT and CDR2 as YNNKEL (reference sequence). V was clipped by 2 bases and J by 4 bases; unmatched bases: 5.

The V and J genes are TRBV28 and TRBJ2-7; 9 bases map to TRBD1. Germline assignment: CDR1 MDHEN and CDR2 SYDVKM. There are 15 residues in the CDR3. The V segment lost 2 bases and the J segment 5 bases; nucleotides outside the gene matches: 7. CDR3 coding DNA: TGTGCCAGCAGTTTAGGGGGGACAGGGTCCCACGAGCAGTACTTC. Amino acid sequence: CASSLGGTGSHEQYF. The full variable domain, completed using reference TRBV28 and TRBJ2-7, is DVKVTQSSRYLVKRTGEKVFLECVQDMDHENMFWYRQDPGLGLRLIYFSYDVKMKEKGDIPEGYSVSREKKERFSLILESASTNQTSMYLCASSLGGTGSHEQYFGPGTRLTVT.

The chain uses TRBV2 and TRBJ1-2; D is uncertain. This CDR3 comprises 12 residues. CDR1 is SNHLY and CDR2 is FYNNEI in the germline V gene. The V gene lost 3 bases and the J gene lost 8 bases, with 10 bases spanning the gap. The CDR3 here is CASSETRLGYTF. CDR3 DNA: TGTGCCAGCAGTGAGACCCGACTCGGCTACACCTTC.

This clone was picked up one time. The V gene is TRBV19, the J gene TRBJ1-1; TRBD1 is a possible D gene (5 bases). This CDR3 has 12 amino acids. V was trimmed by 7 bases and J by 11 bases, leaving 17 bases between them. CDR1 is LNHDA and CDR2 is SQIVND in the germline V gene (reference sequence). The chain's CDR3 is CASTLQGRRAFF. Written as DNA, the CDR3 is TGTGCCAGTACCCTCCAGGGAAGGCGGGCTTTCTTT.